The 32 T cell receptor beta chains below come from one sample, sequenced in a study of blood T cell repertoires in COVID-19. The method was immunoSEQ multiplex PCR; TCRdb's version includes in-frame clones alone and lacks a portion of them. The sample yields 70,000 or so clones, under 95% seen once. The sequenced sample was peripheral blood. These TCRs come from a human donor in a cohort sampled during active COVID-19.

The chain recombines TRBV7-2 with TRBJ2-3, with TRBD2 matching over 9 bases. The CDR3 has 14 amino acids. Germline V gives CDR1 SGHTA, CDR2 FQGNSA. The V and J ends lost 1 base and 6 bases, in that order; junction bases with no gene match: 2. CDR3 sequence (DNA): TGTGCCAGCAGCTTAGTGAGCGGGGGGGATACGCAGTATTTT. Amino acid sequence: CASSLVSGGDTQYF.

The CDR3 DNA reads TGTGCCAGCAGCTCCCCAAAGAGGACAGGCGCCATGAACACTGAAGCTTTCTTT. Translated: CASSSPKRTGAMNTEAFF. V gene TRBV3-1 (or the pseudogene TRBV3-2) combines with J gene TRBJ1-1; TRBD1 matches 7 bases. The CDR3 runs to 18 residues. V lost 5 bases, J lost 0 bases, and 15 bases stayed unmatched. The V gene's germline CDR1 is LGHDT and CDR2 YNNKEL (reference sequence).

V gene TRBV6-5 combines with J gene TRBJ1-6; 7 positions agree with TRBD1. There are 14 residues in the CDR3. V dropped 8 bases and J dropped 11; count of bases not matched to a gene: 12. Germline V gene data show CDR1 as MNHEY and CDR2 as SVGAGI. CDR3 region: CASGLDRVAAPLHF. The CDR3 DNA sequence: TGTGCCAGCGGACTCGACAGGGTAGCGGCACCCCTCCACTTT.

The chain links TRBV6-1 to TRBJ2-7; TRBD1 might be the D (5 bases). Trimming took off 2 bases at V and 6 bases at J, with 11 bases between the two ends. Germline V CDR1 and CDR2: MNHNS, SASEGT. This CDR3 spans 13 amino acids. CDR3 residues: CASSERQGFEQYF. In nucleotides, the CDR3 is TGTGCCAGCAGTGAAAGGCAGGGTTTCGAGCAGTACTTC.

This chain connects TRBV6-6 to TRBJ2-1; 7 bases agree with TRBD1. Germline V gives CDR1 MNHNY, CDR2 SVGAGI (reference sequence). This CDR3 region has 13 residues. After removal of 6 bases from V and 4 bases from J, the junction contained 3 bases not matched to a gene. The CDR3 sequence: CASSPGQYNEQFF. The DNA of the CDR3 is TGTGCCAGCAGCCCGGGACAGTACAATGAGCAGTTCTTC.

This chain connects TRBV5-1 to TRBJ1-4; 7 bases fit TRBD1. Germline loops: CDR1 SGHRS, CDR2 YFSETQ. The CDR3 is made up of 16 amino acids. The V gene end was trimmed by 0 bases and the J gene end by 8 bases; junction bases not matched to a gene: 10. CDR3 sequence: CASSLAGRGGKEKLFF. For the CDR3, the DNA is TGCGCCAGCAGCTTGGCGGGAAGAGGGGGCAAAGAAAAACTGTTTTTT.

A single count supports this clone. The chain employs TRBV5-1 and TRBJ1-1; 10 bases align to TRBD1. J lost 5 bases, V lost 4 bases, and 11 bases had no gene match. Germline loops: CDR1 SGHRS, CDR2 YFSETQ. The CDR3 has 16 residues. The CDR3 nucleotides are TGCGCCAGCAGCCCGCGACTTGACAGGGGGCGTACTGAAGCTTTCTTT. This translates into CASSPRLDRGRTEAFF.

The chain carries TRBV2 and TRBJ2-7; 8 positions agree with TRBD2. The CDR3 has 15 residues. Trimming took 6 bases from V and 3 from J; bases not matched to a gene: 10. Germline-derived CDR1 and CDR2 are SNHLY and FYNNEI. The CDR3 loop is CASSGSGGPFYEQYF. CDR3 bases: TGTGCCAGCAGCGGAAGCGGGGGCCCCTTCTACGAGCAGTACTTC.

The chain carries TRBV6-1 and TRBJ2-2; D not certain. The CDR3 sequence is 14 residues long. Germline V gene data show CDR1 as MNHNS and CDR2 as SASEGT. Trimming removed 3 bases from V and 5 bases from J, with 10 bases in between. The CDR3 protein is CASSDVPETGELFF. Written as DNA, the CDR3 is TGTGCCAGCAGTGACGTGCCTGAGACCGGGGAGCTGTTTTTT.

The V call is TRBV11-2, the J call TRBJ1-1; TRBD1 matches at 10 bases. The CDR3 has 18 residues. Germline V gene sequence: CDR1 SGHAT, CDR2 FQNNGV. V shed 1 base and J 0 bases; nucleotides not matched to a gene: 8. The DNA of the CDR3 is TGTGCCAGCAGCTTAGGGTCTAGGGGACAGGGGCTGAACACTGAAGCTTTCTTT. Translation gives CASSLGSRGQGLNTEAFF.

The V and J genes are TRBV7-2 and TRBJ1-1; D possibly corresponds to TRBD1 (5 bases). V dropped 5 bases and J dropped 4 bases, with 14 bases sitting between them. The CDR3 is made up of 14 amino acids. In germline, CDR1 is SGHTA, CDR2 FQGNSA. CDR3 sequence (DNA): TGTGCCAGCAGCCAAGGTTGGGGCGTCACTGAAGCTTTCTTT. This gives the protein CASSQGWGVTEAFF.

The chain joins TRBV30 to TRBJ1-3; D is perhaps TRBD1 (5 bases). The CDR3 has 16 amino acids. Germline lookup yields CDR1 GTSNPN and CDR2 SVGIG (reference sequence). Trimming took 1 base from V and 0 from J, leaving 13 bases between them. CDR3 DNA sequence: TGTGCCTGGAGTGCCCTCGCCGGGGGCTCTGGAAACACCATATATTTT. This translates into CAWSALAGGSGNTIYF. Filled out from reference TRBV30 and TRBJ1-3, the complete variable domain reads SQTIHQWPATLVQPVGSPLSLECTVEGTSNPNLYWYRQAAGRGLQLLFYSVGIGQISSEVPQNLSASRPQDRQFILSSKKLLLSDSGFYLCAWSALAGGSGNTIYFGEGSWLTVV.

This sequence joins TRBV3-1 (or the pseudogene TRBV3-2) and TRBJ1-2, with 7 bases that match TRBD1. The germline V gene encodes CDR1 LGHDT and CDR2 YNNKEL (reference sequence). The CDR3 is 17 residues long. The V segment lost 3 bases and the J segment 5 bases; nucleotides outside the gene matches: 15. The CDR3 nucleotides are TGTGCCAGCAGCCACTATGCAGCGACAGGGCTGGAGTATGGCTACACCTTC. Amino acid sequence: CASSHYAATGLEYGYTF.

The rearrangement uses TRBV5-1 and TRBJ1-1, with TRBD1 matching over 12 bases. Germline trimming cut 4 bases from V and 6 bases from J; bases unmatched to any gene: 4. CDR3 length equals 14 residues. Germline-derived CDR1 and CDR2 are SGHRS and YFSETQ. CDR3 nucleotides: TGCGCCAGCAGCGTCGGGACAGGGGGCGCTGAAGCTTTCTTT. Its translation is CASSVGTGGAEAFF.

The rearrangement joins TRBV12-3 or TRBV12-4 to TRBJ1-2; the D is unclear. This CDR3 region has 12 residues. V was shortened by 3 bases and J by 8 bases, with 10 bases between the two germline ends. CDR3 coding DNA: TGTGCCAGCAGTTTGAGGAGGCTCGGCTACACCTTC. This translates into CASSLRRLGYTF.

The chain couples TRBV4-1 to TRBJ2-7; TRBD1 matches at 8 bases. After removal of 4 bases from V and 2 bases from J, the junction contained 7 bases not matched to a gene. The CDR3 is 15 amino acids. Germline V gene data show CDR1 as MGHRA and CDR2 as YSYEKL. The CDR3 DNA follows: TGCGCCAGCAGCCCTCAGGGGGCCAGGACCTACGAGCAGTACTTC. It yields the protein CASSPQGARTYEQYF.

The chain combines TRBV2 with TRBJ2-1, with TRBD2 matching over 7 bases. The CDR3 spans 15 residues. The V and J ends lost 8 bases and 10 bases, in that order; junction bases with no gene match: 17. The germline V gene has CDR1 SNHLY and CDR2 FYNNEI. This chain's CDR3 is CASEKDRDYRREQFF. CDR3 DNA: TGTGCCAGCGAAAAGGACCGGGACTATCGCCGGGAGCAGTTCTTC.

The chain recombines TRBV5-4 with TRBJ2-7, with 9 bases identical to TRBD2. J gave up 6 bases and V 0 bases, and 7 bases lay outside the gene matches. Germline V gene sequence: CDR1 SGHNT, CDR2 YYREEE (reference sequence). The CDR3 covers 15 residues. CDR3 DNA sequence: TGTGCCAGCAGCTTGGCCCTGGCGGGGGGGCGCGAGCAGTACTTC. It yields the protein CASSLALAGGREQYF.

This clone was detected only once. This CDR3 reads CASSPLQGSTRNTEAFF. CDR3 DNA: TGTGCCAGCAGCCCTCTACAGGGGAGCACTCGCAACACTGAAGCTTTCTTT. The J gene is TRBJ1-1, the V gene TRBV14, with TRBD1 identical over 7 bases. This CDR3 spans 17 amino acids. Germline V CDR1 and CDR2: SGHDN, FVKESK. V was clipped by 4 bases and J by 2 bases; unmatched bases: 13.

This chain uses TRBV19 with TRBJ1-1; 7 bases line up with TRBD1. CDR3 length equals 13 residues. The J segment lost 8 bases and the V segment lost 3 bases, leaving 6 bases of the junction unmatched. The germline V gene encodes CDR1 LNHDA and CDR2 SQIVND (reference sequence). The CDR3: CASSIMTGSEAFF. The CDR3 coding sequence is TGTGCCAGTAGTATCATGACAGGGTCCGAAGCTTTCTTT.

The chain is built from TRBV20-1 and TRBJ1-3; no definite D call. The germline gives CDR1 DFQATT, CDR2 SNEGSKA (reference sequence). With 3 bases removed from V and 0 bases from J, the gap between germline ends came to 15 bases. The CDR3 contains 16 residues. The CDR3 nucleotides read TGCAGTGCTAGTTTTCCCCGACTCGGCTCTGGAAACACCATATATTTT. Translated: CSASFPRLGSGNTIYF.

V usage is TRBV7-9 and J usage is TRBJ2-7; TRBD2 might be the D (5 bases). The CDR3 extends over 15 amino acids. V was clipped by 1 base and J by 6 bases, with 16 bases between them. The germline CDR1 and CDR2 sequences are SEHNR and FQNEAQ (reference sequence). CDR3 amino acids: CASSLGSFGGGEQYF. The CDR3 nucleotides read TGTGCCAGCAGCTTAGGTTCTTTCGGAGGCGGCGAGCAGTACTTC.

The rearrangement joins TRBV27 to TRBJ1-5, with no clear D. V lost 6 bases, J lost 1 base, and 13 bases lay in between. The germline gives CDR1 MNHEY, CDR2 SMNVEV (reference sequence). There are 15 residues in the CDR3. The CDR3 reads CASSPKVGSNQPQHF. The CDR3 nucleotides are TGTGCCAGCAGCCCAAAGGTGGGCAGCAATCAGCCCCAGCATTTT.

The chain carries TRBV5-4 and TRBJ1-4; TRBD1 is a possible D gene (6 bases). CDR3 length equals 12 residues. CDR1 is SGHNT and CDR2 is YYREEE in the germline V gene (reference sequence). V was shortened by 4 bases and J by 11 bases, with 12 bases between the two germline ends. The CDR3 is CASSLHQGKLFF. The CDR3 coding sequence is TGTGCCAGCAGCCTCCACCAGGGGAAACTGTTTTTT.

The rearrangement links TRBV12-3 or TRBV12-4 to TRBJ2-7, with TRBD1 identical over 7 bases. After removal of 6 bases from V and 5 bases from J, the junction contained 4 bases not matched to a gene. The CDR3 has 12 amino acids. The CDR3 here is CASSRTGDEQYF. The CDR3 nucleotides read TGTGCCAGCAGCCGTACAGGGGACGAGCAGTACTTC.

The V and J genes are TRBV28 and TRBJ2-7, with D possibly being TRBD2 (5 bases). The V end lost 6 bases, the J end lost 3 bases, and 12 bases lay between the germline ends. Per germline, CDR1 MDHEN and CDR2 SYDVKM. The CDR3 length is 13 residues. The CDR3 bases are TGTGCCAGCAGCCCCGGCCGGGGCTACGAGCAGTACTTC. Amino acids: CASSPGRGYEQYF.

The J gene is TRBJ2-7, the V gene TRBV4-1, with 7 bases lining up with TRBD2. This CDR3 region has 12 residues. The junction had 6 bases not matched to a gene; V was cut back by 8 bases and J by 5 bases. Germline values: CDR1 MGHRA, CDR2 YSYEKL. The CDR3, as DNA: TGCGCCAGCGGGGAGGGCTACCACGAGCAGTACTTC. This codes for CASGEGYHEQYF.

The V and J genes are TRBV11-2 and TRBJ1-1, with D tentatively TRBD1 (6 bases). Trimming left V 2 bases short and J 6 bases short, with 13 bases between. CDR1 and CDR2 (germline): SGHAT, FQNNGV. This CDR3 contains 14 residues. The CDR3 sequence is CASSLPLQGPEAFF. Here the CDR3 DNA reads TGTGCCAGCAGCTTACCGTTACAGGGTCCTGAAGCTTTCTTT. The full variable domain, completed using reference TRBV11-2 and TRBJ1-1, is EAGVAQSPRYKIIEKRQSVAFWCNPISGHATLYWYQQILGQGPKLLIQFQNNGVVDDSQLPKDRFSAERLKGVDSTLKIQPAKLEDSAVYLCASSLPLQGPEAFFGQGTRLTVV.

The V gene is TRBV6-6, the J gene TRBJ2-6; D ambiguous. Trimming shortened V by 8 bases and J by 0 bases, and 5 bases separated the two germline ends. Germline values: CDR1 MNHNY, CDR2 SVGAGI (reference sequence). The CDR3 is 13 amino acids. The CDR3 is CASGSSGANVLTF. As DNA, the CDR3 is TGTGCCAGCGGCAGCTCTGGGGCCAACGTCCTGACTTTC.

The J gene is TRBJ2-7, the V gene TRBV29-1; D possibly corresponds to TRBD1 (7 bases). V lost 3 bases to trimming and J lost 0 bases, with 21 bases between them. This CDR3 comprises 17 residues. Germline CDR1 reads SQVTM; CDR2 reads ANQGSEA. Here the CDR3 reads CSVELINGGTVSYEQYF. The DNA of the CDR3 is TGCAGCGTTGAGTTAATAAATGGGGGGACAGTCTCCTACGAGCAGTACTTC.

The gene calls are TRBV27 and TRBJ2-7, with 10 positions matching TRBD1. Germline CDR1 and CDR2: MNHEY and SMNVEV (reference sequence). The length of the CDR3 is 14 residues. The J segment lost 2 bases and the V segment lost 6 bases, leaving 4 bases of the junction unmatched. In nucleotides, the CDR3 is TGTGCCAGCAGGGGAGGGACAGGGGCCTACGAGCAGTACTTC. It specifies CASRGGTGAYEQYF.

In this sample, this clone turned up once. This chain links TRBV11-3 with TRBJ2-7; the D gene is possibly TRBD1 (5 bases). Germline V gene sequence: CDR1 SGHNT, CDR2 YENEEA. CDR3 length equals 13 residues. Trimming cost V 5 bases and J 5 bases, with 13 bases left between them. The CDR3 loop reads CASSVNKGNEQYF. The DNA of the CDR3 is TGTGCCAGCAGCGTAAATAAGGGGAACGAGCAGTACTTC.